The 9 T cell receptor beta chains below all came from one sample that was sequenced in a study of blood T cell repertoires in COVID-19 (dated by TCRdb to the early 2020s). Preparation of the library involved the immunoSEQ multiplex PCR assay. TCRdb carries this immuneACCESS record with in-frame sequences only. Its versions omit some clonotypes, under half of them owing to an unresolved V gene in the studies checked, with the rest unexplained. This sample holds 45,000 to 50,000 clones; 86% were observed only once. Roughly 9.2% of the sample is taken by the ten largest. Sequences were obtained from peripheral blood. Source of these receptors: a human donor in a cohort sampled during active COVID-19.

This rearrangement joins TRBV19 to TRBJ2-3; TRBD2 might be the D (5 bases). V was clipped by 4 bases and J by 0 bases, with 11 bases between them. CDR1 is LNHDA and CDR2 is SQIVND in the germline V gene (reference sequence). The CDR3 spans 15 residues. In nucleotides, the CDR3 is TGTGCCAGTAGTAAACTAGTATCCAGCACAGATACGCAGTATTTT. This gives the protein CASSKLVSSTDTQYF.

The CDR3 spells CSRFFPGGVSNQPQHF. The CDR3 DNA follows: TGCAGCCGTTTCTTCCCGGGGGGAGTAAGCAATCAGCCCCAGCATTTT. The chain links TRBV29-1 to TRBJ1-5; D perhaps matches TRBD1 (5 bases). The CDR3 runs to 16 residues. V lost 8 bases and J 1 base, leaving 21 bases between the germline ends. Germline values: CDR1 SQVTM, CDR2 ANQGSEA. The full variable domain, rest sourced from reference TRBV29-1 and TRBJ1-5, is SAVISQKPSRDICQRGTSLTIQCQVDSQVTMMFWYRQQPGQSLTLIATANQGSEATYESGFVIDKFPISRPNLTFSTLTVSNMSPEDSSIYLCSRFFPGGVSNQPQHFGDGTRLSIL.

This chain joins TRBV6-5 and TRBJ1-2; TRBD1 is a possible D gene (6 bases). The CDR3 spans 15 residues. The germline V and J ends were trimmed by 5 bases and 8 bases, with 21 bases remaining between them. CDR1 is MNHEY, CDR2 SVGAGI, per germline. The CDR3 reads CASSTPGGPRDGYTF. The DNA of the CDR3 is TGTGCCAGCAGTACTCCGGGGGGCCCACGGGACGGCTACACCTTC.

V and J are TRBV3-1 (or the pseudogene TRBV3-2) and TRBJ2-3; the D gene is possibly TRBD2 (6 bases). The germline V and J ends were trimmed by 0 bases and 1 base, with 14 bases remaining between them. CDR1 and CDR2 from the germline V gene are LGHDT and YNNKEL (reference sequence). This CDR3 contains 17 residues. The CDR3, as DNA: TGTGCCAGCAGCCAAGATCTTGGCGCGGGGCGCACAGATACGCAGTATTTT. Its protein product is CASSQDLGAGRTDTQYF.

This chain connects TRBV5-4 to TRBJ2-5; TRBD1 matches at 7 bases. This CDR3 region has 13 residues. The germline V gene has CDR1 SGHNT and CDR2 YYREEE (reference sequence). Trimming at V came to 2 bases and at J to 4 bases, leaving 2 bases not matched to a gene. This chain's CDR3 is CASSFEGAETQYF. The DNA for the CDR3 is TGTGCCAGCAGCTTCGAGGGGGCAGAGACCCAGTACTTC.

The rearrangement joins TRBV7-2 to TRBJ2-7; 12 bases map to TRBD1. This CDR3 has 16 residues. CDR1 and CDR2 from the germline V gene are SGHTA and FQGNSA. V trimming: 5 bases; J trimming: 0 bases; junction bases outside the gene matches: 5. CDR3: CASSLGTGGRSYEQYF. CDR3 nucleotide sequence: TGTGCCAGCAGCCTTGGGACAGGGGGCCGCTCCTACGAGCAGTACTTC.

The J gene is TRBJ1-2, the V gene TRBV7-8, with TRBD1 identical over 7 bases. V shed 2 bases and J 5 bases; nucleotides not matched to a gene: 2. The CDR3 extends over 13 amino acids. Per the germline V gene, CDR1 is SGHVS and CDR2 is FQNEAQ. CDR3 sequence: CASSLKQGYGYTF. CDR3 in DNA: TGTGCCAGCAGCTTAAAACAGGGGTATGGCTACACCTTC. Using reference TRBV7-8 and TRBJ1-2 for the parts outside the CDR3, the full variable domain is GAGVSQSPRYKVAKRGQDVALRCDPISGHVSLFWYQQALGQGPEFLTYFQNEAQLDKSGLPSDRFFAERPEGSVSTLKIQRTQQEDSAVYLCASSLKQGYGYTFGSGTRLTVV.

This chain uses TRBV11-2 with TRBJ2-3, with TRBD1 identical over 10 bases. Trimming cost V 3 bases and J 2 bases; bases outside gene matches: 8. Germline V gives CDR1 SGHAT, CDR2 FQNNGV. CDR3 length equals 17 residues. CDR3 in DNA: TGTGCCAGCAGCTTGGACAGGGGGATACCCCTCACAGATACGCAGTATTTT. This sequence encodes CASSLDRGIPLTDTQYF.

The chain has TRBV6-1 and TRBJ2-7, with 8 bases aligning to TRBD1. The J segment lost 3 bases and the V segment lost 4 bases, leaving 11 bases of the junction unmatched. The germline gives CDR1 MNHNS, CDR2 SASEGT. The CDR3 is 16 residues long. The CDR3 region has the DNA TGTGCCAGCAGTGTGTTTACAGGGGGGAATTTCTACGAGCAGTACTTC. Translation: CASSVFTGGNFYEQYF.